The rows below give T cell receptor beta chains drawn from one sample of a study of blood T cell repertoires in COVID-19. Profiling relied on immunoSEQ multiplex PCR, and the TCRdb table lists in-frame clones only, not all of them. Of approximately 250,000 clones in the sample, 80% to 90% were seen once. Sample: PBMCs or T cells enriched from blood (not recorded which). The receptors stem from a young man with acute COVID-19. Each CDR3 is given with its conserved first and last residue. Each record gives: D gene, V gene, clone size, J gene, CDR3 DNA, CDR3 protein. D genes are given only for firm matches. Only some rows state a clone size, as once, few, many or a class for expanded clones.

NA,TRBV5-1,NA,TRBJ1-1,TGCGCCAGCACCCTTCCGGGACAGAACACTGAAGCTTTCTTT,CASTLPGQNTEAFF
NA,TRBV6-5,many,TRBJ1-2,TGTGCCAGCCGACGGGGGGAGGGTGACTATGGCTACACCTTC,CASRRGEGDYGYTF
TRBD2,TRBV7-9,NA,TRBJ2-1,TGTGCCAGCAGCTGGCTAGCGGCCCAAATGGGGGAGCAGTTCTTC,CASSWLAAQMGEQFF
TRBD1,TRBV15,few,TRBJ1-1,TGTGCCACCAGGGCCGGACAGGGAAACACTGAAGCTTTCTTT,CATRAGQGNTEAFF
TRBD1,TRBV4-3,few,TRBJ2-6,TGCGCCAGCAGCCATGGACAGGAAGCCACCTTAGGTGGGGCCAACGTCCTGACTTTC,CASSHGQEATLGGANVLTF
TRBD2,TRBV5-1,NA,TRBJ2-3,TGTGCCAGCAACCTGGGACTATCTACTAGCACAGATACGCAGTATTTT,CASNLGLSTSTDTQYF
NA,TRBV5-1,NA,TRBJ1-3,TGCGCCAGCAGCTTAGGGCCACAGGGTCCAAGGGGCTCTGGAAACACCATATATTTT,CASSLGPQGPRGSGNTIYF
TRBD1,TRBV18,NA,TRBJ1-1,TGTGCCAGCTCAGCGGGACAGGGGATGAACACTGAAGCTTTCTTT,CASSAGQGMNTEAFF
TRBD1,TRBV5-4,NA,TRBJ2-2,TGTGCCAGCAGCTTTCCGGGACAGGTTACCGGGGAGCTGTTTTTT,CASSFPGQVTGELFF
NA,TRBV6-5,NA,TRBJ1-6,TGTGCCAGCAAGGAGCATGATAATTCACCCCTCCACTTT,CASKEHDNSPLHF
NA,TRBV11-2,NA,TRBJ1-2,TGTGCCAGCAGCGAATCTCCCGGGGAGGGCCCCAACTATGGCTACACCTTC,CASSESPGEGPNYGYTF
NA,TRBV29-1,once,TRBJ2-2,TGCAGCGGGTCGGTGGCCGGGGAGCTGTTTTTT,CSGSVAGELFF
TRBD1,TRBV29-1,NA,TRBJ1-4,TGCAGCGTCGGTCCGACAGGGGGTAATGAAAAACTGTTTTTT,CSVGPTGGNEKLFF
TRBD1,TRBV18,NA,TRBJ1-1,TGTGCCAGCTCCCAAGACAGGGGGAACACTGAAGCTTTCTTT,CASSQDRGNTEAFF
NA,TRBV20-1,NA,TRBJ1-1,TGCAGTGCTTTAACAGGGAACGAAGCTTTCTTT,CSALTGNEAFF
TRBD1,TRBV5-4,NA,TRBJ1-2,TGTGCCAGCAGCTCCTACAGGGGCGGAGGTGGCTACACCTTC,CASSSYRGGGGYTF
NA,TRBV7-9,NA,TRBJ2-3,TGTGCCAGCAGCTTAGGTGGGCGAAGCACAGATACGCAGTATTTT,CASSLGGRSTDTQYF
TRBD2,TRBV7-2,NA,TRBJ2-3,TGTGCCAGCAGCTATCCGGCCGGCGGGAGGGCAGATACGCAGTATTTT,CASSYPAGGRADTQYF
TRBD1,TRBV27,NA,TRBJ2-5,TGTGCCAGCAGCTATCAGGGGGATCGAGAGACCCAGTACTTC,CASSYQGDRETQYF
NA,TRBV24-1,NA,TRBJ1-5,TGTGCCACCAGTGACGGGGACACTACTGGGAGTCAGCCCCAGCATTTT,CATSDGDTTGSQPQHF
NA,TRBV21-1,NA,TRBJ2-1,TGTGCCAGCAGCACCGAGGGTCCCAGGGGGAGTAACGAGCAGTTCTTC,CASSTEGPRGSNEQFF
NA,TRBV19,NA,TRBJ1-4,TGTGCCGCGGCACCTCTGGGTGAAAAACTGTTTTTT,CAAAPLGEKLFF
TRBD2,TRBV29-1,NA,TRBJ2-2,TGCAGCGCCTCCGGGACTAGCGCCGGGGAGCTGTTTTTT,CSASGTSAGELFF
NA,TRBV6-4,many,TRBJ2-1,TGTGCCAGCAGTGACGGAAGCGAGCATGAGCAGTTCTTC,CASSDGSEHEQFF
NA,TRBV23-1,NA,TRBJ2-5,TGCGCCAGCAGTCCTCCTCCGGGGACAAGAACCCAAGAGACCCAGTACTTC,CASSPPPGTRTQETQYF
NA,TRBV3-1/TRBV3-2,NA,TRBJ1-1,TGTGCCAGCAGCCCTTTCCAAACTGTAAACACTGAAGCTTTCTTT,CASSPFQTVNTEAFF
TRBD2,TRBV18,NA,TRBJ2-5,TGTGCCAGCTCACCACTTAGCGGGGGGGCCCAGGAGACCCAGTACTTC,CASSPLSGGAQETQYF
TRBD2,TRBV30,NA,TRBJ2-1,TGTGCCTGGAGTAGGACTAGCGGGGATAATGAGCAGTTCTTC,CAWSRTSGDNEQFF
TRBD1,TRBV28,NA,TRBJ1-2,TGTGCCAGCAGGACGGGACAGGCTTTAGGCTACACCTTC,CASRTGQALGYTF
NA,TRBV25-1,NA,TRBJ2-2,TGTGCCAGCGGAGACCTGGAGCTGTTTTTT,CASGDLELFF
TRBD1,TRBV12-3/TRBV12-4,once,TRBJ1-5,TGTGCCAGCAGTGCGGGACAGAATCAGCCCCAGCATTTT,CASSAGQNQPQHF
TRBD1,TRBV19,NA,TRBJ1-2,TGTGCCAGTAGTAGGACAGGGTCTGTTAGCTATGGCTACACCTTC,CASSRTGSVSYGYTF
NA,TRBV19,NA,TRBJ2-2,TGTGCCAGTTCAACCCGTTACAGGGACACCGGGGAGCTGTTTTTT,CASSTRYRDTGELFF
NA,TRBV6-5,NA,TRBJ1-4,TGTGCCAGCAACCCTATCCCGGCAACTAATGAAAAACTGTTTTTT,CASNPIPATNEKLFF
TRBD1,TRBV4-1,NA,TRBJ2-2,TGCGCCAGCAGCAAAGAACCGGGGACAGGGGGCATCGGGGAGCTGTTTTTT,CASSKEPGTGGIGELFF
NA,TRBV5-1,NA,TRBJ1-1,TGCGCCAGCAGCTTGGGGGGAGTAAGCACTGAAGCTTTCTTT,CASSLGGVSTEAFF
TRBD1,TRBV5-1,NA,TRBJ2-5,TGCGCCAGCAGCACAACGGGGACAGGGGGGGAGACCCAGTACTTC,CASSTTGTGGETQYF
NA,TRBV27,NA,TRBJ1-2,TGTGCCAGCAGTTTGGCTCGGCGCGGGGGGTATGGCTACACCTTC,CASSLARRGGYGYTF
NA,TRBV7-9,NA,TRBJ1-4,TGTGCCAGCAGCGGTCTTTTGGGGGCTAACGTTGAAAAACTGTTTTTT,CASSGLLGANVEKLFF
NA,TRBV21-1,NA,TRBJ2-3,TGTGCCAGCAGCAAATTGGAGGGGCCCGGACCTCATACGCAGTATTTT,CASSKLEGPGPHTQYF
TRBD2,TRBV9,NA,TRBJ2-1,TGTGCCAGCAGCGTTGGCGGGGGGGCCGGGCAGTTCTTC,CASSVGGGAGQFF
TRBD1,TRBV11-1,NA,TRBJ1-2,TGTGCCAGCAGCCAACTTGGGACAGGGGGCGACTATGGCTACACCTTC,CASSQLGTGGDYGYTF